Sequencing of this T cell receptor beta chain was carried out in a study of blood T cells in healthy people across ages. The authors ran a second PCR of roughly 7 to 11 cycles using a sample-barcoded 5' primer and a J-beta primer mix. A single record per CDR3 protein comes from TCRdb applying MiXCR to the 5' RACE reads. The table records around 1,500,000 distinct CDR3 sequences, roughly 27% of them present only once. Looked up from germline, CDR1 is SNHLY and CDR2 is FYNNEI. V trimming: 7 bases; J trimming: 1 base; junction bases outside the gene matches: 9. The CDR3 has 15 amino acids. V usage is TRBV2 and J usage is TRBJ1-1; 7 positions agree with TRBD1. This receptor was taken from a woman in her twenties or thirties in good health. Sequencing used blood. CDR3 region: CASILQGPGNTEAFF. The CDR3 DNA reads TGTGCCAGCATCCTACAGGGGCCCGGGAACACTGAAGCTTTCTTT. The variable domain in full, with the rest retrieved from reference TRBV2 and TRBJ1-1, is EPEVTQTPSHQVTQMGQEVILRCVPISNHLYFYWYRQILGQKVEFLVSFYNNEISEKSEIFDDQFSVERPDGSNFTLKIRSTKLEDSAMYFCASILQGPGNTEAFFGQGTRLTVV.